The 23 T cell receptor beta chains reported below all come from one sample, sequenced in a study of cytomegalovirus exposure and HLA in healthy donors. 60 Vbeta and 13 Jbeta primers were used in PCR. Libraries were prepared by immunoSEQ multiplex PCR; TCRdb keeps only in-frame clonotypes and omits some of them. Of some 160,000 clones listed, roughly 85% are singletons. The sequenced sample consisted of PBMCs. All receptors derive from a woman aged 30 to 39 in good health and CMV-seronegative.

CDR3 loop: CASSIERFYGYTF. CDR3 DNA: TGTGCCAGCAGCATAGAACGCTTCTATGGCTACACCTTC. The chain employs TRBV5-5 and TRBJ1-2; D is undetermined. Trimming took off 4 bases at V and 4 bases at J, with 11 bases between the two ends. Germline lookup yields CDR1 SGHKS and CDR2 YYEKEE (reference sequence). The CDR3 is 13 residues long. The full variable domain, with the rest looked up from reference TRBV5-5 and TRBJ1-2, is DAGVTQSPTHLIKTRGQQVTLRCSPISGHKSVSWYQQVLGQGPQFIFQYYEKEERGRGNFPDRFSARQFPNYSSELNVNALLLGDSALYLCASSIERFYGYTFGSGTRLTVV.

The chain uses TRBV7-2 and TRBJ1-1, with 7 bases fitting TRBD1. V shed 1 base and J 0 bases; nucleotides not matched to a gene: 5. The CDR3 has 16 residues. Germline V CDR1 and CDR2: SGHTA, FQGNSA. CDR3 sequence: CASSLVGTDMNTEAFF. The CDR3 nucleotides are TGTGCCAGCAGCTTAGTTGGGACAGACATGAACACTGAAGCTTTCTTT. The full variable domain, its missing parts supplied by reference TRBV7-2 and TRBJ1-1, is GAGVSQSPSNKVTEKGKDVELRCDPISGHTALYWYRQSLGQGLEFLIYFQGNSAPDKSGLPSDRFSAERTGGSVSTLTIQRTQQEDSAVYLCASSLVGTDMNTEAFFGQGTRLTVV.

The rearrangement joins TRBV9 to TRBJ2-7, with TRBD1 identical over 11 bases. The CDR3 sequence is 15 residues long. Germline V CDR1 and CDR2: SGDLS, YYNGEE. Germline trimming cut 3 bases from V and 5 bases from J; bases unmatched to any gene: 7. The CDR3, as DNA: TGTGCCAGCAGCGGACTCGGACAGGGGGCTGACGAGCAGTACTTC. As protein: CASSGLGQGADEQYF.

V usage is TRBV19 and J usage is TRBJ1-1, with D possibly matching TRBD1 (5 bases). CDR3 length: 14 amino acids. V lost 3 bases and J 0 bases, leaving 8 bases between the germline ends. Germline V lookup: CDR1 LNHDA, CDR2 SQIVND (reference sequence). The CDR3 sequence is CASSISGMNTEAFF. The CDR3 DNA sequence: TGTGCCAGTAGTATCTCAGGGATGAACACTGAAGCTTTCTTT.

This chain joins TRBV14 and TRBJ1-3; no reliable D call. CDR3 length: 14 amino acids. The V and J ends lost 4 bases and 7 bases respectively, with 14 bases between them. Germline V gives CDR1 SGHDN, CDR2 FVKESK. The CDR3 is CASSPRLAVNTIYF. The CDR3 DNA sequence: TGTGCCAGCAGCCCCCGACTGGCCGTGAACACCATATATTTT.

The chain links TRBV7-8 to TRBJ1-5; possible D gene TRBD1, 6 bases. V gave up 10 bases and J gave up 0 bases, with 19 bases separating them. This CDR3 has 16 amino acids. Germline CDR1 and CDR2: SGHVS and FQNEAQ. The CDR3: CATYRGASYSNQPQHF. CDR3 nucleotide sequence: TGTGCCACTTATCGGGGGGCATCGTATAGCAATCAGCCCCAGCATTTT.

The CDR3 reads CASSPPGGFGYTF. CDR3 in DNA: TGTGCCAGCTCACCACCGGGGGGATTTGGCTACACCTTC. This chain links TRBV18 with TRBJ1-2; D perhaps matches TRBD1 (5 bases). Trimming took 0 bases from V and 7 from J, leaving 9 bases between them. The CDR3 is made up of 13 amino acids. The germline V gene has CDR1 KGHSH and CDR2 LQKENI.

The chain couples TRBV5-6 to TRBJ1-1; D remains unclear. Germline CDR1 is SGHDT and CDR2 is YYEEEE. V was cut by 0 bases and J by 0 bases, with 9 bases left in between. The CDR3 is 15 amino acids. CDR3 sequence: CASSLEYGMNTEAFF. The CDR3, as DNA: TGTGCCAGCAGCTTGGAGTACGGGATGAACACTGAAGCTTTCTTT.

This clone was detected only a few times. The V gene is TRBV6-1, the J gene TRBJ1-2; 7 bases are a match to TRBD1. With 5 bases clipped from V and 4 bases from J, the junction kept 7 bases outside the gene matches. Germline V CDR1 and CDR2: MNHNS, SASEGT. The CDR3 has 14 residues. The DNA of the CDR3 is TGTGCCAGCAGTATGACAGGGACGGGCTATGGCTACACCTTC. As protein: CASSMTGTGYGYTF.

The rearrangement uses TRBV11-3 and TRBJ1-1; TRBD1 is a possible D gene (6 bases). CDR3 size: 13 residues. Germline V lookup: CDR1 SGHNT, CDR2 YENEEA. V lost 8 bases and J 5 bases, leaving 15 bases between the germline ends. The CDR3 reads CASANEGETEAFF. CDR3 coding DNA: TGTGCCAGCGCAAATGAGGGGGAGACTGAAGCTTTCTTT. The full variable domain, rest sourced from reference TRBV11-3 and TRBJ1-1, is EAGVVQSPRYKIIEKKQPVAFWCNPISGHNTLYWYLQNLGQGPELLIRYENEEAVDDSQLPKDRFSAERLKGVDSTLKIQPAELGDSAVYLCASANEGETEAFFGQGTRLTVV.

This clone was counted only a few times. V usage is TRBV28 and J usage is TRBJ1-1; TRBD1 is a possible D gene (6 bases). The CDR3 is made up of 15 amino acids. Germline values: CDR1 MDHEN, CDR2 SYDVKM. Between the trimmed V and J ends, which lost 7 bases and 5 bases, there was a span of 20 bases. As DNA, the CDR3 is TGTGCCAGCACCTCTCTGCCAGGGGACCCTACTGAAGCTTTCTTT. This codes for CASTSLPGDPTEAFF.

This clone was detected a few times. V and J are TRBV28 and TRBJ1-5; D is ambiguous. This CDR3 has 13 residues. The germline CDR1 and CDR2 sequences are MDHEN and SYDVKM. The V end was cut by 5 bases, the J end by 0 bases, with 5 bases between. The DNA for the CDR3 is TGTGCCAGCAGTAAGCTTAGCAATCAGCCCCAGCATTTT. This translates into CASSKLSNQPQHF.

This clone showed up just a few times. The V call is TRBV5-1, the J call TRBJ1-2; TRBD1 matches at 10 bases. CDR1 is SGHRS, CDR2 YFSETQ, per germline. Germline trimming cut 6 bases from V and 6 bases from J; bases unmatched to any gene: 11. The CDR3 length is 15 residues. CDR3 in DNA: TGCGCCAGCACCCCCGGGGACAGGGGAGACCATGGCTACACCTTC. This codes for CASTPGDRGDHGYTF.

In this sample, this clone turned up a few times. The rearrangement joins TRBV2 to TRBJ2-7; 11 bases map to TRBD2. The CDR3 sequence is 15 residues long. CDR1 and CDR2 (germline): SNHLY, FYNNEI. V was clipped by 6 bases and J by 3 bases; unmatched bases: 7. Here the CDR3 DNA reads TGTGCCAGCAGGGATAGCGGGGGGGCCTTCTACGAGCAGTACTTC. Its protein is CASRDSGGAFYEQYF.

The chain employs TRBV27 and TRBJ2-7; 9 bases match TRBD1. The V and J ends lost 6 bases and 5 bases, in that order; junction bases with no gene match: 11. This CDR3 has 15 residues. Germline V gene lookup returns CDR1 MNHEY and CDR2 SMNVEV (reference sequence). The CDR3, as DNA: TGTGCCAGCAGCCGCACGGGGACAGGGTCCCACGAGCAGTACTTC. This translates into CASSRTGTGSHEQYF.

The rearrangement links TRBV15 to TRBJ2-7, with TRBD1 matching over 8 bases. This CDR3 comprises 16 residues. CDR1 and CDR2 (germline): LNHNV, YYDKDF (reference sequence). With V trimmed by 8 bases and J by 4 bases, 16 bases remained unmatched. CDR3 sequence: CATRSPETGGWYEQYF. CDR3 bases: TGTGCCACCCGATCCCCAGAAACAGGGGGATGGTACGAGCAGTACTTC. The full variable domain, with the rest looked up from reference TRBV15 and TRBJ2-7, is DAMVIQNPRYQVTQFGKPVTLSCSQTLNHNVMYWYQQKSSQAPKLLFHYYDKDFNNEADTPDNFQSRRPNTSFCFLDIRSPGLGDTAMYLCATRSPETGGWYEQYFGPGTRLTVT.

This chain connects TRBV5-1 to TRBJ1-2; 9 bases are a match to TRBD1. Losses at the gene ends were 1 base for V and 12 bases for J; bases not matched to a gene: 10. Germline CDR1 SGHRS, CDR2 YFSETQ. This CDR3 is 14 amino acids long. The CDR3 spells CASSLLGQGPANTF. The CDR3 bases are TGCGCCAGCAGCTTGTTGGGACAGGGCCCGGCCAACACCTTC.

The V call is TRBV25-1, the J call TRBJ1-3; a possible D gene is TRBD1 (5 bases). The CDR3 length is 13 residues. Trimming removed 8 bases at V and 1 base at J, with 9 bases between. Germline loops: CDR1 MGHDK, CDR2 SYGVNS. CDR3 nucleotides: TGTGCCAGCGGGGGGGGGTCTGGAAACACCATATATTTT. It is translated as CASGGGSGNTIYF.

The sample holds a few counts of this clone. The chain uses TRBV4-2 and TRBJ1-3, with a weak D call TRBD1 (5 bases). Per germline, CDR1 LGHNA and CDR2 YNFKEQ. CDR3 size: 18 residues. Trimming left V 0 bases short and J 4 bases short, with 19 bases between. The CDR3 protein is CASSQDRGRRGSGNTIYF. Here the CDR3 DNA reads TGTGCCAGCAGCCAAGATCGAGGAAGGAGGGGCTCAGGAAACACCATATATTTT.

The chain recombines TRBV5-1 with TRBJ1-2; D is ambiguous. Germline values: CDR1 SGHRS, CDR2 YFSETQ. The CDR3 consists of 13 residues. V was shortened by 4 bases and J by 2 bases, with 9 bases between the two germline ends. CDR3 sequence (DNA): TGCGCCAGCAGCCGAGGCTCGAACTATGGCTACACCTTC. Translating it yields CASSRGSNYGYTF.

This clone was counted only a few times. The chain uses TRBV5-6 and TRBJ1-3, with 12 bases identical to TRBD1. V shed 6 bases, J shed 3 bases, and the junction held 10 bases outside the gene matches. CDR3 size: 17 residues. CDR1 SGHDT and CDR2 YYEEEE come from the germline V gene. The CDR3: CASIKTRDRGLGNTIYF. Here the CDR3 DNA reads TGTGCCAGCATCAAAACCCGGGACAGGGGGCTTGGAAACACCATATATTTT. Combining the CDR3 with reference TRBV5-6 and TRBJ1-3 gives the whole variable domain DAGVTQSPTHLIKTRGQQVTLRCSPKSGHDTVSWYQQALGQGPQFIFQYYEEEERQRGNFPDRFSGHQFPNYSSELNVNALLLGDSALYLCASIKTRDRGLGNTIYFGEGSWLTVV.

The chain couples TRBV7-8 to TRBJ1-2; 8 bases agree with TRBD1. CDR1 and CDR2 (germline): SGHVS, FQNEAQ. This CDR3 spans 17 amino acids. V lost 5 bases and J lost 0; bases outside the gene matches: 11. The chain's CDR3 is CASSPRQGLSANYGYTF. CDR3 nucleotides: TGTGCCAGCAGCCCCCGACAGGGGTTAAGTGCTAACTATGGCTACACCTTC.

The chain is built from TRBV10-2 and TRBJ2-1; weak D call: TRBD2 (7 bases). This CDR3 spans 16 amino acids. The germline CDR1 and CDR2 sequences are WSHSY and SAAADI. V was trimmed by 3 bases and J by 8 bases, leaving 20 bases between them. CDR3: CASSERQGRGSDEQFF. For the CDR3, the DNA is TGCGCCAGCAGTGAACGCCAGGGGCGCGGGAGTGATGAGCAGTTCTTC.